The 2 T cell receptor beta chains in this list originate from one sample, sequenced in a study of blood T cell repertoires in COVID-19. Sequenced by immunoSEQ multiplex PCR; TCRdb stores in-frame clones only, minus some. The sample lists roughly 100,000 clones, 89% seen once, with about 3.5% in the top ten. The sequenced material came from peripheral blood. The receptors were gathered from a woman in her sixties or seventies with acute or convalescent COVID-19.

V usage is TRBV27 and J usage is TRBJ2-3, with 9 bases lining up with TRBD2. V was clipped by 7 bases and J by 5 bases; unmatched bases: 10. This CDR3 is 15 amino acids long. CDR1 is MNHEY, CDR2 SMNVEV, per germline (reference sequence). For the CDR3, the DNA is TGTGCCAGCACCTCCAGCGGGAGGATTGGAGATACGCAGTATTTT. Its protein product is CASTSSGRIGDTQYF.

The chain couples TRBV21-1 to TRBJ1-2; TRBD1, as called in the table, went unchecked against the DNA. TRBV21-1 is a recognized pseudogene. The CDR3 consists of 15 residues. The CDR3 loop reads CASSTSGTLNYGYTF. The CDR3 nucleotides read TGTGCCAGCAGCACCTCCGGGACACTCAACTATGGCTACACCTTC.